The 7 T cell receptor beta chains reported below all come from one sample, sequenced in a study of T cells after yellow fever vaccination. One entry per CDR3 protein, called by TCRdb with MiXCR from the 5' RACE reads. Of around 330,000 distinct CDR3 sequences detected, about 3.5% appear once; the ten largest clones hold around 20%. The source was PBMCs, collected on the day of the yellow fever booster vaccination. The receptors shown here come from a man between 18 and 29 years old who received the YFV17D yellow fever vaccine.

This chain joins TRBV6-1 and TRBJ1-2; TRBD1 might be the D (6 bases). The CDR3 loop spans 13 amino acids. The V and J ends lost 7 bases and 3 bases respectively, with 12 bases between them. Germline lookup yields CDR1 MNHNS and CDR2 SASEGT. Here the CDR3 reads CASIFNRDYGYTF. The CDR3 DNA reads TGTGCCAGCATATTTAACAGGGACTATGGCTACACCTTC.

This clonotype was observed at least ten times. The chain uses TRBV3-1 and TRBJ2-3; 7 nucleotides match TRBD1. Germline CDR1 is LGHDT and CDR2 is YNNKEL (reference sequence). V lost 8 bases and J lost 10; bases outside the gene matches: 15. The CDR3 loop spans 14 amino acids. CDR3 protein: CASRSTTTGTAQYF. The CDR3 DNA is TGTGCCAGCCGTTCGACGACTACCGGGACAGCGCAGTATTTT.

This clonotype turned up a few times. The V call is TRBV7-8, the J call TRBJ1-1; possible D gene TRBD1, 5 bases. Germline V gene data show CDR1 as SGHVS and CDR2 as FQNEAQ. This CDR3 has 14 amino acids. Trimming removed 0 bases at V and 4 bases at J, with 9 bases between. CDR3 region: CASSLAPGFTEAFF. CDR3 DNA: TGTGCCAGCAGCTTAGCGCCAGGGTTCACTGAAGCTTTCTTT.

V gene TRBV20-1 combines with J gene TRBJ2-1; 8 bases fit TRBD2. Trimming removed 0 bases from V and 6 bases from J; junction bases left unmatched: 7. The CDR3 covers 15 residues. Germline assignment: CDR1 DFQATT and CDR2 SNEGSKA (reference sequence). CDR3 sequence (DNA): TGCAGTGCTAGAGACCCCGGGGGGGCCTCCAATGAGCAGTTCTTC. This codes for CSARDPGGASNEQFF.

The J gene is TRBJ1-2, the V gene TRBV7-8, with no clear D. Trimming removed 1 base at V and 3 bases at J, with 9 bases between. Per germline, CDR1 SGHVS and CDR2 FQNEAQ. The CDR3 is 14 residues long. CDR3 region: CASSLGPAYYGYTF. CDR3 bases: TGTGCCAGCAGCTTAGGGCCAGCATACTATGGCTACACCTTC.

This clonotype was counted ten times or more. The V and J genes are TRBV11-2 and TRBJ2-1; tentatively, D is TRBD1 or TRBD2 (6 bases each). This CDR3 region has 17 residues. CDR1 and CDR2 from the germline V gene are SGHAT and FQNNGV. V dropped 0 bases and J dropped 4 bases, with 16 bases sitting between them. The CDR3 nucleotides read TGTGCCAGCAGCTTAGAGTCCTACGGGGGCGCTTACAATGAGCAGTTCTTC. Translation gives CASSLESYGGAYNEQFF.

This clonotype was picked up many times. This chain joins TRBV7-9 and TRBJ2-7; 8 bases are a match to TRBD1. Per the germline V gene, CDR1 is SEHNR and CDR2 is FQNEAQ (reference sequence). V gave up 5 bases and J gave up 4 bases; unmatched junction bases: 7. The CDR3 extends over 14 amino acids. The CDR3 reads CASSARTGRYEQYV. CDR3 nucleotide sequence: TGTGCCAGCAGCGCACGGACAGGGCGTTACGAGCAGTACGTC.